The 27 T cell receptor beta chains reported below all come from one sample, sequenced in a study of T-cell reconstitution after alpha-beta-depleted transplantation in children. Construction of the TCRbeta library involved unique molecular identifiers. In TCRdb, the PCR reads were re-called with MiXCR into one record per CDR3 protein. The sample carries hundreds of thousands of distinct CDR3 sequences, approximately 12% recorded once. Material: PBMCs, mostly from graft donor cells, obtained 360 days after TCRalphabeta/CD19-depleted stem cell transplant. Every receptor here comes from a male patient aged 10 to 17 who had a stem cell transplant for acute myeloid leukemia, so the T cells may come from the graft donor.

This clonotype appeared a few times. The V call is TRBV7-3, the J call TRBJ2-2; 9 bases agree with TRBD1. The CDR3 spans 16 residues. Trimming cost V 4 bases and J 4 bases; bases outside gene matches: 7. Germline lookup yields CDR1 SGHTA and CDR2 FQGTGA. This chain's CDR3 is CASSSNRDRVTGELFF. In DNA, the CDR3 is TGTGCCAGCAGCTCCAACCGGGACAGGGTCACCGGGGAGCTGTTTTTT.

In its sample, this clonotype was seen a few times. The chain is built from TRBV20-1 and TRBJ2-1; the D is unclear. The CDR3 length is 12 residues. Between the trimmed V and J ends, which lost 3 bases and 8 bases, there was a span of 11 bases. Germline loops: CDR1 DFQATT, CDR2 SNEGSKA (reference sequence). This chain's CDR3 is CSASGHFYEQFF. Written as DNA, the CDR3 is TGCAGTGCTAGCGGTCATTTTTATGAGCAGTTCTTC.

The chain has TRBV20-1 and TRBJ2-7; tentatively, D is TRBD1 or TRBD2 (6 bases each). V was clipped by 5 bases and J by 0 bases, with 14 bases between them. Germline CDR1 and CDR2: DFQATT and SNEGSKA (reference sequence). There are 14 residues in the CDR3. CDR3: CSAVRGANSYEQYF. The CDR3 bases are TGCAGTGCTGTGAGGGGGGCAAACTCCTACGAGCAGTACTTC.

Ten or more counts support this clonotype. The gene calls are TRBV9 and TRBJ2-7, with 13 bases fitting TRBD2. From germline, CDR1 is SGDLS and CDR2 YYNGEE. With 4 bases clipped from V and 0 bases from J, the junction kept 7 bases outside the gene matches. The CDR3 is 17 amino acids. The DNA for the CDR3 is TGTGCCAGCAGCTTGGGACTAGCGGGAATCCCCTCCTACGAGCAGTACTTC. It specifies CASSLGLAGIPSYEQYF.

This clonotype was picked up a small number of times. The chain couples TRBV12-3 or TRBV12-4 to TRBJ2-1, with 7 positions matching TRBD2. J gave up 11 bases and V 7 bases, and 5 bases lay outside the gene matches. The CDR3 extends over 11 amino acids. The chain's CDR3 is CASTPLAKQFF. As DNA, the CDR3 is TGTGCCAGCACCCCACTAGCGAAGCAGTTCTTC.

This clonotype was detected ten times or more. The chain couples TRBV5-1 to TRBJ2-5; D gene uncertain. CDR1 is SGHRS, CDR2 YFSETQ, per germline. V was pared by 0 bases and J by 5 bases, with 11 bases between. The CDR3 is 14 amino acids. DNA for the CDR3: TGCGCCAGCAGCTTGGTTCTCTATCGGGAGACCCAGTACTTC. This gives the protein CASSLVLYRETQYF.

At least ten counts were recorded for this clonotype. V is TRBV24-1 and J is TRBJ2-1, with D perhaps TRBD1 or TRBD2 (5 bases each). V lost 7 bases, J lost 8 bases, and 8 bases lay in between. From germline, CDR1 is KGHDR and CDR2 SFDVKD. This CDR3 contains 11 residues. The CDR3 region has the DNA TGTGCCACCAGACGGGGCGATGAGCAGTTCTTC. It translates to CATRRGDEQFF.

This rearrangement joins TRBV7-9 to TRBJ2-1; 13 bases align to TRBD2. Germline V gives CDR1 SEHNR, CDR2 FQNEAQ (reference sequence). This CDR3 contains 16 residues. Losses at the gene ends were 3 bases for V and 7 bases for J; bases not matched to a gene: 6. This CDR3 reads CASSFPLAGGRNEQFF. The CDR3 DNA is TGTGCCAGCAGCTTCCCACTAGCGGGAGGGCGGAATGAGCAGTTCTTC. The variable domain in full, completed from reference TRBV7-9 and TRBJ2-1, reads DTGVSQNPRHKITKRGQNVTFRCDPISEHNRLYWYRQTLGQGPEFLTYFQNEAQLEKSRLLSDRFSAERPKGSFSTLEIQRTEQGDSAMYLCASSFPLAGGRNEQFFGPGTRLTVL.

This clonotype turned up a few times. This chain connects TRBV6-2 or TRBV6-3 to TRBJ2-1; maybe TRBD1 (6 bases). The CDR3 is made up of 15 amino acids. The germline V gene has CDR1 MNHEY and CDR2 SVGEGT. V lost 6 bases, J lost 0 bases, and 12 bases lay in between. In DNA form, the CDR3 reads TGTGCCAGCAGCGCGGACAGCTTCTCCTACAATGAGCAGTTCTTC. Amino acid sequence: CASSADSFSYNEQFF.

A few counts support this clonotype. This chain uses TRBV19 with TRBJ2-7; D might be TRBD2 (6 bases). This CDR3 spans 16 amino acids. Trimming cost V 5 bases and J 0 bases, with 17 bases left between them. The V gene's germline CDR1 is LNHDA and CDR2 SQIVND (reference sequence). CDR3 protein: CASSPKRASYSYEQYF. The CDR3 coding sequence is TGTGCCAGTAGTCCTAAGCGGGCCTCCTACTCCTACGAGCAGTACTTC.

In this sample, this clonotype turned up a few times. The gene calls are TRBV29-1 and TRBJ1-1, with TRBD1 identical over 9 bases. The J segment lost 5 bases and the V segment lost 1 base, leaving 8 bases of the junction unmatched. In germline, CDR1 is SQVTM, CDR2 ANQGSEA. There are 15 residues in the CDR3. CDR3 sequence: CSVEAGTGTWTEAFF. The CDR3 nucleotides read TGCAGCGTTGAAGCCGGGACAGGGACCTGGACTGAAGCTTTCTTT.

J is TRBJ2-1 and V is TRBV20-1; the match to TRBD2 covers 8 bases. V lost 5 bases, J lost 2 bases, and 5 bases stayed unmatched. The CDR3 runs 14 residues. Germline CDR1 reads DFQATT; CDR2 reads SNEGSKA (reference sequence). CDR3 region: CSAQGLEPYNEQFF. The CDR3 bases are TGCAGTGCTCAGGGACTAGAACCCTACAATGAGCAGTTCTTC.

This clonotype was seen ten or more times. CDR3 DNA: TGCGCCAGCAGCTTGGGACAGACTACAGATACGCAGTATTTT. Its protein product is CASSLGQTTDTQYF. This chain joins TRBV5-1 and TRBJ2-3; a weak D match, TRBD1 (5 bases). This CDR3 has 14 amino acids. The V end lost 0 bases, the J end lost 3 bases, and 8 bases lay between the germline ends. CDR1 is SGHRS and CDR2 is YFSETQ in the germline V gene.

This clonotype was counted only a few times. This CDR3 reads CASSLEVPSGGGFF. CDR3 sequence (DNA): TGTGCCAGCAGCTTAGAAGTCCCTAGCGGGGGGGGGTTCTTC. V gene TRBV7-2 combines with J gene TRBJ2-1; TRBD2 matches at 12 bases. The CDR3 spans 14 residues. Germline loops: CDR1 SGHTA, CDR2 FQGNSA. V lost 1 base, J lost 15 bases, and 7 bases stayed unmatched.

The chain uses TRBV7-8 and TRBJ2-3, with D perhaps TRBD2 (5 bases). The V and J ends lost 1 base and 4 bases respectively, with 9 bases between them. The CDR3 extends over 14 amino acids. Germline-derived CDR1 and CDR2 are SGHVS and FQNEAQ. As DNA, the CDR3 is TGTGCCAGCAGCTTAGACGTCGGGGCAGATACGCAGTATTTT. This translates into CASSLDVGADTQYF.

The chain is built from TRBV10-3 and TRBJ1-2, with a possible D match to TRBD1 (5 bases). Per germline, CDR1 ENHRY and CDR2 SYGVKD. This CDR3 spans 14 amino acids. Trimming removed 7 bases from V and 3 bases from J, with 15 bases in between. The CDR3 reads CAITPISGDYGYTF. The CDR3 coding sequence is TGTGCCATCACCCCGATTTCGGGGGACTATGGCTACACCTTC.

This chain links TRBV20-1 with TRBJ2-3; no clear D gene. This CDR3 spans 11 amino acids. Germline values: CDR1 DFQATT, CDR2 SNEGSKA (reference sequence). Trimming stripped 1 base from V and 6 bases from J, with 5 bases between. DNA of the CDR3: TGCAGTGCTAGAGGGTACGATACGCAGTATTTT. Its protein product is CSARGYDTQYF.

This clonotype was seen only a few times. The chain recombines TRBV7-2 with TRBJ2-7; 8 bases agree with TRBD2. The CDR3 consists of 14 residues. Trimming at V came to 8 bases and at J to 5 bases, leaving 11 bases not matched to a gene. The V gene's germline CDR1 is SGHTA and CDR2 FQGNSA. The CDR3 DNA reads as TGTGCCAGCTTCCTGGGGGCGGGAGGAGACGAGCAGTACTTC. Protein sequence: CASFLGAGGDEQYF.

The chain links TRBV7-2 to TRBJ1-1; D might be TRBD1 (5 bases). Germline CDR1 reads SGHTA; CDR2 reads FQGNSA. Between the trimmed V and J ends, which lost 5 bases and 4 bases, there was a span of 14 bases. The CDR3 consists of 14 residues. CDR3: CASSPWGGLTEAFF. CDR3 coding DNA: TGTGCCAGCAGCCCTTGGGGGGGACTCACTGAAGCTTTCTTT.

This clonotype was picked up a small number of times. The CDR3 region is CASSGTSGSLYEQYF. The CDR3 DNA reads TGTGCCAGCAGCGGGACTAGCGGGAGTCTCTACGAGCAGTACTTC. This chain joins TRBV7-6 and TRBJ2-7; TRBD2 matches at 14 bases. Germline trimming cut 5 bases from V and 3 bases from J; bases unmatched to any gene: 3. Germline CDR1 SGHVS, CDR2 FNYEAQ. CDR3 length: 15 residues.

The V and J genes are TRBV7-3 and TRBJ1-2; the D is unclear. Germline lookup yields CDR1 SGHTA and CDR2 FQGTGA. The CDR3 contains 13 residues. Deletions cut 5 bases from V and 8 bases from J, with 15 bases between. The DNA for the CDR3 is TGTGCCAGCAGCCCCGGCAGATCCGGCGGCTACACCTTC. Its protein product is CASSPGRSGGYTF.

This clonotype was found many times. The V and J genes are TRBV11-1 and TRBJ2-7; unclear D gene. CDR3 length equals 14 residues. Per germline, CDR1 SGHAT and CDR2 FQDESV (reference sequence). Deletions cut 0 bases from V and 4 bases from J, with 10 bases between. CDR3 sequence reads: CASSLAGQLYEQYF. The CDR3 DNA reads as TGTGCCAGCAGCTTAGCGGGTCAGCTTTACGAGCAGTACTTC.

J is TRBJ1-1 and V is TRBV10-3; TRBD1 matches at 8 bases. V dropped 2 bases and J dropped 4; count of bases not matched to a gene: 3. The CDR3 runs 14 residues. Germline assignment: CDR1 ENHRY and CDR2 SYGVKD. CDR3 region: CAISETGGGTEAFF. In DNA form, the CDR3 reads TGTGCCATCAGTGAGACAGGGGGTGGCACTGAAGCTTTCTTT.

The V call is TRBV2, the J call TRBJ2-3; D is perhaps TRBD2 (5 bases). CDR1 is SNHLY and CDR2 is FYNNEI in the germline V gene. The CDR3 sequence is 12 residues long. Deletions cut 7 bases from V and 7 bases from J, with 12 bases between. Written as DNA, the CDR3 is TGTGCCAGCAACCCGGGATCGTATACGCAGTATTTT. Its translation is CASNPGSYTQYF.

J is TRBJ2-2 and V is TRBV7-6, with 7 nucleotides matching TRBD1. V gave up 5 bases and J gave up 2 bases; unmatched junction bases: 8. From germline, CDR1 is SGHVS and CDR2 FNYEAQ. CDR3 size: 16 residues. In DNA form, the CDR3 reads TGTGCCAGCAGCCCCCTACAGGGGATTAACACCGGGGAGCTGTTTTTT. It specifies CASSPLQGINTGELFF.

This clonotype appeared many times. The CDR3: CSARDPLRTSGFGVQYF. CDR3 coding DNA: TGCAGTGCTAGAGATCCCCTTCGGACTAGCGGTTTCGGTGTGCAGTACTTC. J is TRBJ2-7 and V is TRBV20-1, with 10 nucleotides matching TRBD2. The germline gives CDR1 DFQATT, CDR2 SNEGSKA (reference sequence). CDR3 length equals 17 residues. With V trimmed by 0 bases and J by 9 bases, 17 bases remained unmatched.

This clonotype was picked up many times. The CDR3 DNA reads TGTGCCAGCACGGGGCATACAAGAGATACCCAGTACTTC. It codes for CASTGHTRDTQYF. The V gene is TRBV28, the J gene TRBJ2-5; TRBD1 or TRBD2 may be the D gene (5 bases each). V lost 7 bases, J lost 8 bases, and 17 bases lay in between. Germline V lookup: CDR1 MDHEN, CDR2 SYDVKM. The CDR3 is 13 residues long.